A selection of T cell receptor beta chains follows, all from one sample in a study of T-cell reconstitution after alpha-beta-depleted transplantation in children. A single record per CDR3 protein comes from TCRdb applying MiXCR to the PCR reads. Of about 900,000 distinct CDR3 sequences listed, around 30% are singletons. The sample was PBMCs, mostly from graft donor cells, taken 360 days after TCRalphabeta/CD19-depleted stem cell transplant. Source of these receptors: a boy under three years old who had a stem cell transplant for SCID, so the T cells may come from the graft donor. CDR3s include the opening cysteine and the closing phenylalanine or tryptophan. Each record gives: clone size, J gene, V gene, D gene, CDR3 protein, CDR3 DNA. A D gene is named only where the DNA matches it firmly. For some rows the clone size is stated as once, few or many, or as a class when expanded; others skip it.

>-|TRBJ2-3|TRBV10-3|-
CAISESGIISTDTQYF
TGTGCCATCAGTGAGTCGGGAATCATTAGCACAGATACGCAGTATTTT
>-|TRBJ2-1|TRBV12-3/TRBV12-4|TRBD2
CASGLAGGFYNEQFF
TGTGCCAGCGGGCTAGCGGGGGGATTCTACAATGAGCAGTTCTTC
>-|TRBJ1-6|TRBV20-1|-
CSASLSGRMGSPLHF
TGCAGTGCTAGTCTCTCGGGCAGGATGGGGTCACCCCTCCACTTT
>few|TRBJ2-7|TRBV5-1|TRBD2
CASSPYGGAYEQYF
TGCGCCAGCAGCCCCTACGGGGGGGCCTACGAGCAGTACTTC
>-|TRBJ2-3|TRBV3-1|-
CASSPHGVLADTQYF
TGTGCCAGCAGCCCCCACGGGGTGCTTGCAGATACGCAGTATTTT
>many|TRBJ2-1|TRBV10-3|TRBD1
CAISALRDRAMDEQFF
TGTGCCATCAGTGCGCTCCGGGACAGGGCGATGGATGAGCAGTTCTTC
>-|TRBJ1-6|TRBV19|-
CASTLGVQTPLHF
TGTGCCAGTACGTTAGGGGTCCAGACACCCCTCCACTTT
>-|TRBJ1-1|TRBV28|-
CASTDRPGESRTEAFF
TGTGCCAGCACCGACCGCCCCGGGGAGAGTAGGACTGAAGCTTTCTTT
>-|TRBJ2-1|TRBV5-1|-
CASSLWTALISPHNEQFF
TGCGCCAGCAGCTTGTGGACAGCGCTCATATCTCCCCACAATGAGCAGTTCTTC
>-|TRBJ2-1|TRBV4-2|-
CASSQDWVRGRNEQFF
TGTGCCAGCAGCCAAGATTGGGTTAGGGGGAGGAATGAGCAGTTCTTC
>-|TRBJ1-5|TRBV12-3/TRBV12-4|TRBD1
CASSLRDRVGNQPQHF
TGTGCCAGCAGTTTAAGGGACAGGGTGGGCAATCAGCCCCAGCATTTT
>-|TRBJ2-3|TRBV2|-
CASSEALGRVLDTQYF
TGTGCCAGCAGTGAAGCGCTTGGGCGGGTCTTGGATACGCAGTATTTT
>-|TRBJ2-2|TRBV4-1|-
CASSQEAGNTGELFF
TGCGCCAGCAGCCAAGAGGCCGGGAACACCGGGGAGCTGTTTTTT
>-|TRBJ1-3|TRBV12-3/TRBV12-4|-
CASSQGQRNTIYF
TGTGCCAGCAGCCAAGGACAGAGAAACACCATATATTTT
>-|TRBJ1-1|TRBV13|-
CASSFGVEGKTEAFF
TGTGCCAGCAGCTTCGGGGTTGAGGGTAAGACTGAAGCTTTCTTT
>-|TRBJ1-4|TRBV12-3/TRBV12-4|TRBD1
CASSPWTGDNNEKLFF
TGTGCCAGCAGTCCCTGGACAGGGGATAATAATGAAAAACTGTTTTTT
>-|TRBJ1-3|TRBV12-3/TRBV12-4|-
CASSFPGFGNTIYF
TGTGCCAGCAGTTTTCCGGGTTTTGGAAACACCATATATTTT
>few|TRBJ2-3|TRBV20-1|-
CSSTGLDTQYF
TGCAGTTCAACAGGGTTAGATACGCAGTATTTT
>-|TRBJ2-7|TRBV12-3/TRBV12-4|TRBD1
CASSWTGGRVGEQYF
TGTGCCAGCTCCTGGACAGGGGGCAGGGTCGGCGAGCAGTACTTC
>-|TRBJ2-4|TRBV5-4|TRBD1
CASSSPGTAGSKNIQYF
TGTGCCAGCAGCTCGCCCGGGACAGCCGGTTCCAAAAACATTCAGTACTTC
>few|TRBJ1-4|TRBV20-1|-
CSAGEDPVGKLFF
TGCAGTGCTGGAGAAGACCCGGTGGGAAAACTGTTTTTT
>once|TRBJ1-1|TRBV15|-
CATSWPRGTEAFF
TGTGCCACCAGCTGGCCCCGAGGCACTGAAGCTTTCTTT
>-|TRBJ2-7|TRBV12-3/TRBV12-4|-
CASTLTGYEQYF
TGTGCCAGCACCTTGACAGGCTACGAGCAGTACTTC
>-|TRBJ2-4|TRBV10-3|-
CAISPSGGAVAAKNIQYF
TGTGCCATCTCCCCAAGTGGGGGGGCCGTCGCCGCCAAAAACATTCAGTACTTC
>-|TRBJ2-5|TRBV5-1|-
CASSLLGGEETQYF
TGCGCCAGCAGCCTACTGGGGGGCGAAGAGACCCAGTACTTC
>few|TRBJ2-6|TRBV6-2/TRBV6-3|-
CATAWSGANVLTF
TGTGCCACCGCCTGGTCTGGGGCCAACGTCCTGACTTTC
>-|TRBJ2-4|TRBV7-3|TRBD1
CASSLTGTGSKYF
TGTGCCAGCAGCCTAACCGGGACAGGGTCTAAGTACTTC
>-|TRBJ2-1|TRBV29-1|TRBD1
CSVDYGQGAGEQFF
TGCAGCGTTGACTATGGACAGGGGGCGGGTGAGCAGTTCTTC
>-|TRBJ2-1|TRBV5-6|-
CASSVLYNEQFF
TGTGCCAGCAGCGTGCTCTACAATGAGCAGTTCTTC
>few|TRBJ2-7|TRBV4-1|-
CASSQDDSWQGIYEQYF
TGCGCCAGCAGCCAAGACGATTCCTGGCAGGGGATCTACGAGCAGTACTTC
>-|TRBJ2-3|TRBV20-1|-
CSARAAGVTDTQYF
TGCAGTGCTAGAGCAGCAGGAGTCACAGATACGCAGTATTTT
>-|TRBJ2-7|TRBV7-9|TRBD1
CASSLTGGSLVTYEQYF
TGTGCCAGCAGCTTAACAGGGGGCTCATTGGTAACCTACGAGCAGTACTTC
>few|TRBJ2-3|TRBV5-1|-
CASSLETATDTQYF
TGCGCCAGCAGCTTGGAGACAGCCACAGATACGCAGTATTTT